Reported below is one T cell receptor (beta chain). The data belong to a study of response to subunit inactivated influenza vaccine. Each CDR3 protein is one row after TCRdb ran MiXCR on the RT-PCR reads. The data contain some 800,000 distinct CDR3 sequences, around 21% of them seen just once; the ten biggest clones take up about 10%. There are 18 residues in the CDR3. From germline, CDR1 is SGHVS and CDR2 FQNEAQ. Losses at the gene ends were 2 bases for V and 1 base for J; bases not matched to a gene: 12. The source was PBMCs from blood, collected about 5 days after vaccination. The sequence was collected from a man aged 45-65 years who received an inactivated influenza vaccine. V usage is TRBV7-8 and J usage is TRBJ2-3, with 7 bases identical to TRBD2. For the CDR3, the DNA is TGTGCCAGCAGCTTATACTCGTGGGGGGGTTCTGGCACAGATACGCAGTATTTT. Encoded protein: CASSLYSWGGSGTDTQYF.